Listed here are 24 T cell receptor beta chains from one sample, sequenced in a study of T-cell memory formation after mild COVID-19. TCRdb analysed the 5' RACE reads with MiXCR anew, one entry per CDR3 protein. The sample holds 400,000 to 500,000 distinct CDR3 sequences; about 20% are singletons and the top ten take 7.5% to 10%. Sample: PBMCs or a T cell subset sorted from them (not recorded which). These TCRs come from an adult woman who had mild COVID-19 (a few samples of this study predate the infection). Cell type and time point are not known.

This clonotype has a handful of counts. CDR3 protein: CSVVSGRGNSGANVLTF. The CDR3 DNA reads as TGCAGCGTTGTCTCGGGCAGGGGCAACTCTGGGGCCAACGTCCTGACTTTC. This chain connects TRBV29-1 to TRBJ2-6; the D gene is possibly TRBD1 (6 bases). V lost 4 bases and J 0 bases, leaving 16 bases between the germline ends. The CDR3 totals 17 residues. Germline loops: CDR1 SQVTM, CDR2 ANQGSEA.

This clonotype was recorded at least ten times. The chain couples TRBV15 to TRBJ2-2; D perhaps matches TRBD2 (6 bases). The germline V gene encodes CDR1 LNHNV and CDR2 YYDKDF (reference sequence). Trimming shortened V by 8 bases and J by 6 bases, and 16 bases separated the two germline ends. The CDR3 spans 14 residues. CDR3 coding DNA: TGTGCCACCTCCGGGACTCCAAGCGCCGGGGAGCTGTTTTTT. It translates to CATSGTPSAGELFF.

This clonotype was seen a few times. This chain joins TRBV27 and TRBJ2-7; no clear D gene. The V end lost 6 bases, the J end lost 0 bases, and 9 bases lay between the germline ends. The CDR3 is 13 residues long. The germline gives CDR1 MNHEY, CDR2 SMNVEV (reference sequence). The CDR3 sequence is CASSLTASYEQYF. DNA for the CDR3: TGTGCCAGCAGCTTGACTGCCTCCTACGAGCAGTACTTC.

The chain joins TRBV5-5 to TRBJ2-1; 14 bases line up with TRBD2. The CDR3 consists of 18 residues. The V and J ends lost 4 bases and 9 bases, in that order; junction bases with no gene match: 15. Germline CDR1 and CDR2: SGHKS and YYEKEE (reference sequence). CDR3 nucleotide sequence: TGTGCCAGCAGCGTATCCCCGGGACTAGCGGGAGAACCAAGTGAGCAGTTCTTC. It is translated as CASSVSPGLAGEPSEQFF.

The rearrangement links TRBV7-3 to TRBJ2-1; possibly TRBD2 for D (5 bases). Trimming pared 2 bases from V and 7 bases from J, leaving 18 bases between. CDR3 size: 16 residues. Germline loops: CDR1 SGHTA, CDR2 FQGTGA. CDR3: CASSLGRLASENEQFF. In nucleotides, the CDR3 is TGTGCCAGCAGCTTAGGGCGGCTAGCAAGCGAAAATGAGCAGTTCTTC.

A few counts support this clonotype. This rearrangement joins TRBV4-3 to TRBJ2-3, with 8 positions matching TRBD2. CDR1 LGHNA and CDR2 YSLEER come from the germline V gene. The CDR3 totals 17 residues. With 0 bases clipped from V and 5 bases from J, the junction kept 10 bases outside the gene matches. CDR3 amino acids: CASSQEPPGRARDTQYF. CDR3 in DNA: TGCGCCAGCAGCCAAGAGCCCCCCGGGAGGGCAAGAGATACGCAGTATTTT.

The chain combines TRBV6-6 with TRBJ1-1; 7 nucleotides match TRBD1. This CDR3 has 13 amino acids. Germline CDR1 reads MNHNY; CDR2 reads SVGAGI (reference sequence). With 5 bases clipped from V and 4 bases from J, the junction kept 4 bases outside the gene matches. Written as DNA, the CDR3 is TGTGCCAGCAGTCGACCAGGGGGCACTGAAGCTTTCTTT. Protein sequence: CASSRPGGTEAFF.

This clonotype was picked up a small number of times. The chain is built from TRBV15 and TRBJ2-1, with 8 nucleotides matching TRBD2. This CDR3 has 15 amino acids. J lost 4 bases, V lost 5 bases, and 7 bases had no gene match. The germline CDR1 and CDR2 sequences are LNHNV and YYDKDF (reference sequence). The CDR3, as DNA: TGTGCCACCAGCCCTTCACTAGCGGCATACAATGAGCAGTTCTTC. Translation: CATSPSLAAYNEQFF.

The chain joins TRBV7-9 to TRBJ1-4; 9 nucleotides match TRBD1. Unmatched junction bases numbered 5, after V lost 1 base and J lost 5 bases. CDR1 and CDR2 from the germline V gene are SEHNR and FQNEAQ (reference sequence). This CDR3 region has 16 residues. The DNA of the CDR3 is TGTGCCAGCAGCTTAGGCGGCGGGACAGGGAATGAAAAACTGTTTTTT. Encoded protein: CASSLGGGTGNEKLFF. The whole variable domain, filled in from reference TRBV7-9 and TRBJ1-4, reads DTGVSQNPRHKITKRGQNVTFRCDPISEHNRLYWYRQTLGQGPEFLTYFQNEAQLEKSRLLSDRFSAERPKGSFSTLEIQRTEQGDSAMYLCASSLGGGTGNEKLFFGSGTQLSVL.

The rearrangement links TRBV2 to TRBJ2-3; D call uncertain. This CDR3 is built from 12 residues. Germline values: CDR1 SNHLY, CDR2 FYNNEI. Trimming took 6 bases from V and 6 from J, leaving 10 bases between them. In DNA, the CDR3 is TGTGCCAGCAGGCCCCCCAGGGATACGCAGTATTTT. Encoded protein: CASRPPRDTQYF.

The rearrangement joins TRBV24-1 to TRBJ2-3, with TRBD1 matching over 8 bases. The junction had 8 bases not matched to a gene; V was cut back by 4 bases and J by 6 bases. CDR3 size: 15 residues. Germline CDR1 and CDR2: KGHDR and SFDVKD. This CDR3 reads CATSDPRQGTDTQYF. CDR3 nucleotides: TGTGCCACCAGTGACCCTCGACAGGGGACCGATACGCAGTATTTT.

This sequence joins TRBV5-1 and TRBJ2-3; D unresolved. Trimming shortened V by 0 bases and J by 2 bases, and 10 bases separated the two germline ends. Per germline, CDR1 SGHRS and CDR2 YFSETQ. This CDR3 is 15 amino acids long. CDR3 DNA: TGCGCCAGCAGCTTGGTCGGCCAGTTCACAGATACGCAGTATTTT. Translating it yields CASSLVGQFTDTQYF.

The V call is TRBV7-6, the J call TRBJ1-1; D might be TRBD1 (6 bases). The CDR3 runs to 15 residues. V shed 4 bases and J shed 5 bases, with 17 bases lying between them. Germline values: CDR1 SGHVS, CDR2 FNYEAQ. The DNA for the CDR3 is TGTGCCAGCAGCTCGGGACCAGGGGAGGGGACTGAAGCTTTCTTT. This translates into CASSSGPGEGTEAFF.

This clonotype was observed a few times. V and J are TRBV12-3 or TRBV12-4 and TRBJ2-1, with unresolved D. The CDR3 sequence is 11 residues long. V lost 4 bases to trimming and J lost 5 bases, with 3 bases between them. The DNA of the CDR3 is TGTGCCAGCAGTTGGGACAATGAGCAGTTCTTC. Amino acids: CASSWDNEQFF.

This clonotype was seen a handful of times. One junction end does not reproduce the germline sequence, and a read error may be involved. The chain recombines TRBV5-6 with TRBJ2-5, with TRBD2 matching over 10 bases. Germline CDR1 reads SGHDT; CDR2 reads YYEEEE. This CDR3 contains 14 residues. The CDR3 is CASRRTGTSAIENF. The CDR3 DNA reads as TGTGCCAGCCGAAGAACCGGGACTAGCGCCATTGAGAACTTC.

The V gene is TRBV29-1, the J gene TRBJ2-6; D is unresolved. The CDR3 runs to 12 residues. Germline CDR1 SQVTM, CDR2 ANQGSEA. V was clipped by 6 bases and J by 0 bases, with 3 bases between them. CDR3 DNA: TGCAGCGTCATCTCTGGGGCCAACGTCCTGACTTTC. Translation gives CSVISGANVLTF.

This clonotype was detected a few times. The chain joins TRBV24-1 to TRBJ2-3; D is unclear. The length of the CDR3 is 14 residues. Germline values: CDR1 KGHDR, CDR2 SFDVKD. V was pared by 0 bases and J by 6 bases, with 9 bases between. The CDR3 is CATSDLGSLDTQYF. CDR3 bases: TGTGCCACCAGTGATTTGGGCAGTTTGGATACGCAGTATTTT.

The genes are TRBV29-1 and TRBJ2-5; D is unresolved. The V end was cut by 4 bases, the J end by 2 bases, with 14 bases between. The CDR3 covers 14 residues. Looked up from germline, CDR1 is SQVTM and CDR2 is ANQGSEA. CDR3: CSVALTRSQETQYF. CDR3 nucleotide sequence: TGCAGCGTTGCCCTCACGCGGAGTCAAGAGACCCAGTACTTC.

This clonotype was seen just once. The chain links TRBV10-3 to TRBJ2-7; TRBD1 is a possible D gene (6 bases). Per the germline V gene, CDR1 is ENHRY and CDR2 is SYGVKD. This CDR3 is 14 amino acids long. V was clipped by 0 bases and J by 4 bases, with 10 bases between them. CDR3 DNA: TGTGCCATCAGTGAGTCCGGACAGTTGTACGAGCAGTACTTC. It translates to CAISESGQLYEQYF.

V usage is TRBV24-1 and J usage is TRBJ1-2, with D perhaps matching TRBD1 (6 bases). The CDR3 contains 13 residues. CDR1 is KGHDR, CDR2 SFDVKD, per germline. The ends were cut back, 0 bases at V and 8 bases at J, with 9 bases in the middle. In DNA form, the CDR3 reads TGTGCCACCAGTGATTTGACAGGGCGCGGCTACACCTTC. Its protein product is CATSDLTGRGYTF.

There are a few counts of this clonotype. V is TRBV5-1 and J is TRBJ2-2, with D maybe TRBD1 (6 bases). Trimming took off 0 bases at V and 2 bases at J, with 14 bases between the two ends. Germline loops: CDR1 SGHRS, CDR2 YFSETQ. The CDR3 consists of 17 residues. CDR3 residues: CASSLARNRVNTGELFF. In DNA form, the CDR3 reads TGCGCCAGCAGCTTGGCGAGGAACAGGGTAAACACCGGGGAGCTGTTTTTT.

There are a few counts of this clonotype. The V and J genes are TRBV11-2 and TRBJ2-2; maybe TRBD2 (5 bases). Per germline, CDR1 SGHAT and CDR2 FQNNGV. The CDR3 covers 14 residues. V was cut by 6 bases and J by 0 bases, with 8 bases left in between. The CDR3 DNA follows: TGTGCCAGCAGTACCGGGGCGAACACCGGGGAGCTGTTTTTT. Translation: CASSTGANTGELFF.

V and J are TRBV5-1 and TRBJ1-2, with 8 nucleotides matching TRBD1. J lost 1 base, V lost 4 bases, and 6 bases had no gene match. Per germline, CDR1 SGHRS and CDR2 YFSETQ. The CDR3 loop spans 15 amino acids. CDR3 loop: CASSLRDRSNYGYTF. CDR3 in DNA: TGCGCCAGCAGCCTCCGGGACAGGAGTAACTATGGCTACACCTTC.

This clonotype was counted only a few times. V is TRBV7-2 and J is TRBJ1-1; D gene uncertain. V was pared by 0 bases and J by 6 bases, with 5 bases between. Germline V gene data show CDR1 as SGHTA and CDR2 as FQGNSA. This CDR3 contains 12 residues. DNA of the CDR3: TGTGCCAGCAGCTTAGCGACCGCTGAAGCTTTCTTT. Its protein is CASSLATAEAFF.